One sample yielded the 8 T cell receptor beta chains listed below, sequenced in a study of T cell repertoires in ileal Crohn's disease. The time point denotes: neoterminal ileum biopsy at postoperative endoscopy, about 6 months after surgery. The repertoire was sequenced with immunoSEQ multiplex PCR; TCRdb's copy has only in-frame clones and lacks some. The repertoire has about 13,000 clones, around 80% of them found once; the top ten carry around 4.3%. Input material: ileal tissue. These receptors originate from an adult with Crohn's disease.

The gene calls are TRBV4-1 and TRBJ2-7, with D possibly matching TRBD1 (6 bases). Germline assignment: CDR1 MGHRA and CDR2 YSYEKL. This CDR3 contains 14 residues. The V and J ends lost 6 bases and 1 base respectively, with 13 bases between them. CDR3 sequence reads: CASSPLGQSYEQYF. The DNA of the CDR3 is TGCGCCAGCAGTCCCTTGGGACAATCCTACGAGCAGTACTTC.

J is TRBJ2-7 and V is TRBV29-1; 11 bases align to TRBD1. V gave up 2 bases and J gave up 10 bases; unmatched junction bases: 7. The CDR3 runs 13 residues. Germline lookup yields CDR1 SQVTM and CDR2 ANQGSEA. CDR3 nucleotide sequence: TGCAGCGTTGAATCCCCGGACAGGGGGCATCAGTACTTC. Amino acids: CSVESPDRGHQYF.

This clone was counted once. The V and J genes are TRBV2 and TRBJ1-2; 8 bases line up with TRBD1. The ends lost 5 bases at V and 3 bases at J; junction bases unmatched: 2. Germline V CDR1 and CDR2: SNHLY, FYNNEI. This CDR3 has 13 residues. CDR3 protein: CASSPGQDYGYTF. For the CDR3, the DNA is TGTGCCAGCAGTCCGGGACAGGACTATGGCTACACCTTC.

The chain has TRBV6-1 and TRBJ2-3, with D possibly being TRBD2 (7 bases). Germline loops: CDR1 MNHNS, CDR2 SASEGT. CDR3 length: 17 amino acids. Trimming cost V 1 base and J 1 base, with 15 bases left between them. CDR3 protein: CASSEGGPSGRTDTQYF. The CDR3 bases are TGTGCCAGCAGTGAAGGGGGGCCTAGCGGCCGCACAGATACGCAGTATTTT.

The DNA of the CDR3 is TGTGCCAGCAGCGGACATATTGGAGGCTACACCTTC. Protein product: CASSGHIGGYTF. The gene calls are TRBV7-9 and TRBJ1-2, with TRBD1 as a possible D gene (5 bases). CDR1 and CDR2 (germline): SEHNR, FQNEAQ (reference sequence). CDR3 size: 12 residues. V lost 5 bases and J 8 bases, leaving 12 bases between the germline ends.

V and J are TRBV2 and TRBJ2-5; 9 bases are shared with TRBD2. CDR3 length equals 14 residues. Germline V gene sequence: CDR1 SNHLY, CDR2 FYNNEI. Trimming cost V 11 bases and J 4 bases; bases outside gene matches: 11. CDR3 bases: TGTGCCGACCGGGCGCGGGAGGGAGGAGAGACCCAGTACTTC. It specifies CADRAREGGETQYF.

This clone is labeled medium-sized. The V call is TRBV7-6, the J call TRBJ2-7; 8 bases align to TRBD1. This CDR3 is built from 14 residues. V shed 0 bases and J 3 bases; nucleotides not matched to a gene: 1. Germline loops: CDR1 SGHVS, CDR2 FNYEAQ. The CDR3 sequence is CASSLADRGYEQYF. CDR3 DNA: TGTGCCAGCAGCTTAGCAGACAGGGGCTACGAGCAGTACTTC.

The chain uses TRBV14 and TRBJ2-7; D perhaps matches TRBD1 (5 bases). Trimming took 0 bases from V and 0 from J, leaving 15 bases between them. Per germline, CDR1 SGHDN and CDR2 FVKESK. The CDR3 is made up of 17 amino acids. The CDR3 loop is CASSQDLGADNSYEQYF. Written as DNA, the CDR3 is TGTGCCAGCAGCCAAGATCTTGGGGCGGACAACTCCTACGAGCAGTACTTC. Together with reference TRBV14 and TRBJ2-7, the CDR3 gives the full variable domain: EAGVTQFPSHSVIEKGQTVTLRCDPISGHDNLYWYRRVMGKEIKFLLHFVKESKQDESGMPNNRFLAERTGGTYSTLKVQPAELEDSGVYFCASSQDLGADNSYEQYFGPGTRLTVT.